This TCR beta chain originates from a study of identical twins. Study-level results: The conclusions drew on cross-sectional statistical analysis instead of tracking the same donors. For monozygotic twins, models underestimated out-of-frame TCR alpha sharing. Weaker excess sharing between twins was seen in beta out-of-frame sequences.

A word on this clonotype: Its antigen is still unknown.

A universal primer site was added by template switching, and unique molecular identifiers were carried by the cDNA. TCRdb recomputed calls from the 5' RACE reads with MiXCR, one row per CDR3 protein. The sample contains approximately 410,000 distinct CDR3 sequences, 15% to 20% of which appear only once. This CDR3 is built from 16 residues. Trimming pared 5 bases from V and 4 bases from J, leaving 19 bases between. The sequenced material came from naive T cells sorted from blood. This clonotype was sampled from a man aged 45-65 years in good health. The rearrangement joins TRBV12-3 or TRBV12-4 to TRBJ2-3; possibly TRBD1 or TRBD2 for D (5 bases each). CDR3 sequence reads: CASSLQGEYSADTQYF. In nucleotides, the CDR3 is TGTGCCAGCAGTCTCCAAGGGGAGTATAGTGCAGATACGCAGTATTTT.